This TCR beta chain was recovered during a study of blood T cell repertoires in COVID-19. Study context: Sites in the United States, Italy and Spain provided acute and convalescent COVID-19 samples.

Authors' data handling: Estimates of nucleated cell counts were drawn from the amplification of reference gene primers. Produced via immunoSEQ multiplex PCR; TCRdb's table is partial and in-frame only. For V, J and clone size, that table is used; D and trimming come from the DNA. The table shows about 300,000 clones, with approximately 84% occurring only once. The study recruited people aged roughly 18 to 95 years across roughly 25 US areas. Recovery meant two consecutive negative NP/OP PCR tests, professional clearance, or resolved symptoms. The receptor was isolated from a man aged 30 to 45 who had recovered from COVID-19. The material sequenced was PBMCs or T cells enriched from blood (not recorded which).

The CDR3 sequence: CASGRGGETQYF. The CDR3, as DNA: TGTGCCAGTGGCCGGGGGGGGGAGACCCAGTACTTC. This rearrangement joins TRBV19 to TRBJ2-5; 8 bases line up with TRBD2. Per the germline V gene, CDR1 is LNHDA and CDR2 is SQIVND (reference sequence). Trimming at V came to 8 bases and at J to 5 bases, leaving 4 bases not matched to a gene. CDR3 length: 12 residues.